This is a list of T cell receptor beta chains from one sample in a study of shared clonotypes between healthy human individuals. TCRdb's table, derived via immunoSEQ multiplex PCR, lists solely in-frame clones and lacks some. The profile shows over 2 million clones, approximately 90% of them singletons. Sequences were obtained from naive CD4+ T cells from PBMCs. These receptor sequences come from a man younger than 35 in good health. Some clones in this sample may be carry-over from other donors' samples. The CDR3 runs from the conserved cysteine through the conserved F or W. A D gene is named only where the DNA matches it firmly. A row's size may be missing; if present it is once, few, many or a size class.

TRBJ2-1 TRBV7-3 TRBD2 - TGTGCCAGCAGCCAGGGACTAGCGGGAGTTAATGAGCAGTTCTTC CASSQGLAGVNEQFF
TRBJ2-2 TRBV9 TRBD1 - TGTGCCAGCAGGGGACAGGATACCGGGGAGCTGTTTTTT CASRGQDTGELFF
TRBJ2-1 TRBV19 - - TGTGCCAGTAGTATCCAGGGGCTAGCCGACAATGAGCAGTTCTTC CASSIQGLADNEQFF
TRBJ1-1 TRBV28 - - TGTGCCAGCAGTTCTCCGAGACTGACGATGAACACTGAAGCTTTCTTT CASSSPRLTMNTEAFF
TRBJ2-7 TRBV28 - - TGTGCCAGCAGTTTAAAGGCAGGGGAGCAGTACTTC CASSLKAGEQYF
TRBJ1-3 TRBV18 TRBD1 - TGTGCCAGCTCACCACGACAGGGCGCCGTCTCTGGAAACACCATATATTTT CASSPRQGAVSGNTIYF
TRBJ1-4 TRBV10-2 - - TGCGCCATACGGGACACCTTGGCTAATGAAAAACTGTTTTTT CAIRDTLANEKLFF
TRBJ2-3 TRBV28 - once TGTGCCACGCTAGGGGGGCCGAGGGCAGATACGCAGTATTTT CATLGGPRADTQYF
TRBJ1-5 TRBV4-1 - - TGCGCCAGCAGCCAAGTGTTAACAGGGATCTCATCCAGTCAGCCCCAGCATTTT CASSQVLTGISSSQPQHF
TRBJ2-3 TRBV6-5 - - TGTGCCAGCAGGAGGGGTCAGGGCACAGATACGCAGTATTTT CASRRGQGTDTQYF
TRBJ1-1 TRBV28 - - TGTGCCAGCAGTTTAACTCCTCCCGGGGGAGCTTTCTTT CASSLTPPGGAFF
TRBJ2-3 TRBV5-1 - - TGCGCCAGCAGCCCCGGCGGGGATACGCAGTATTTT CASSPGGDTQYF
TRBJ2-7 TRBV28 - - TGTGCCAGCAGTTTATTATTACAGGGGACTCGCGAGCAGTACTTC CASSLLLQGTREQYF
TRBJ1-4 TRBV10-3 - once TGTGCCATCAGTGAGTCAGTCGGGGACTCAATCACTAATGAAAAACTGTTTTTT CAISESVGDSITNEKLFF
TRBJ2-7 TRBV4-1 TRBD1 - TGCGCCAGCAAGGGGGCGCGCTCCTACGAGCAGTACTTC CASKGARSYEQYF
TRBJ1-1 TRBV5-5 - - TGTGCCAGCAGCTTGGCCGGGACACTCGTCGTAGCTTTCTTT CASSLAGTLVVAFF
TRBJ2-5 TRBV4-1 - - TGCGCCAGCAGCCCCACTGCGTTCGGAGAGACCCAGTACTTC CASSPTAFGETQYF
TRBJ2-1 TRBV21-1 - - TGTGCCAGCAGCCCCCGTGGGGCTAGCTACAATGAGCAGTTCTTC CASSPRGASYNEQFF
TRBJ2-7 TRBV7-2 TRBD1 once TGTGCCAGCAGCATCGGACAGGGAAGCTACGAGCAGTACTTC CASSIGQGSYEQYF
TRBJ2-3 TRBV18 - - TGTGCCAGCTCTCTCCTCGGGGCAGATACGCAGTATTTT CASSLLGADTQYF
TRBJ2-2 TRBV4-1 - once TGCGCCAGCAGCCAGGGACCCTTTAACACCGGGGAGCTGTTTTTT CASSQGPFNTGELFF
TRBJ2-7 TRBV19 TRBD1 - TGTGCCAGTAGCCTCGGGACAGGGGTCAACGAGCAGTACTTC CASSLGTGVNEQYF
TRBJ1-6 TRBV28 - - TGTGCCAGCTTTGTCTCCTATAATTCACCCCTCCACTTT CASFVSYNSPLHF
TRBJ1-1 TRBV6-1 TRBD1 once TGTGCCAGCAGTGTTGGACAGGGCAGGGACACTGAAGCTTTCTTT CASSVGQGRDTEAFF
TRBJ1-3 TRBV30 - once TGTGCCACTAGGCGGGGATCAGGAAACACCATATATTTT CATRRGSGNTIYF
TRBJ1-3 TRBV18 - - TGTGCCAGCTCACCTGACGGGACAGGAAACACCATATATTTT CASSPDGTGNTIYF
TRBJ1-1 TRBV28 TRBD1 - TGTGCCAGCAGTCCCCGGGACAGGGGTTACACTGAAGCTTTCTTT CASSPRDRGYTEAFF
TRBJ2-5 TRBV19 TRBD1 once TGTGCCAGTAGTACCCCGGGCAGGGGGTCCGGCGAGACCCAGTACTTC CASSTPGRGSGETQYF
TRBJ1-1 TRBV29-1 TRBD1 - TGCAGCGTTGAAGGTTCAGGGACAGGGAGGGGAGACACTGAAGCTTTCTTT CSVEGSGTGRGDTEAFF
TRBJ2-3 TRBV5-1 - - TGCGCCAGCAGCTTTCGACAGGGAGGAACAGATACGCAGTATTTT CASSFRQGGTDTQYF
TRBJ1-3 TRBV18 - - TGTGCCAGCTCACCCTCCTATCCTGGAAACACCATATATTTT CASSPSYPGNTIYF
TRBJ2-7 TRBV5-6 - - TGTGCCAGCAGCTTGACCCAAGGGGGGCAGTACTTC CASSLTQGGQYF
TRBJ2-1 TRBV29-1 - - TGCAGCGTTTGGGCTGATAACTCCTACAATGAGCAGTTCTTC CSVWADNSYNEQFF
TRBJ1-1 TRBV27 TRBD1 - TGTGCCAGCAGTTTAAGGACAGGGAAGGGATCTGAAGCTTTCTTT CASSLRTGKGSEAFF
TRBJ2-3 TRBV5-6 - - TGTGCCAGCAGCTTCTATTCGGCAGATACGCAGTATTTT CASSFYSADTQYF
TRBJ2-2 TRBV5-6 TRBD2 - TGTGCCAGCAGCTTCGGGCTAGCGGGAGTAGGGGCCGGGGAGCTGTTTTTT CASSFGLAGVGAGELFF
TRBJ1-3 TRBV7-3 - - TGTGCCAGCAGCTTAGGGCCTCTTAACTCTGGAAACACCATATATTTT CASSLGPLNSGNTIYF
TRBJ1-2 TRBV5-8 - - TGTGCCAGCACCGGAGGGGTGGGCTATGGCTACACCTTC CASTGGVGYGYTF
TRBJ2-1 TRBV10-3 TRBD2 once TGTGCCATCAGCGCCGCAAGTCTAGCGGCTTACAATGAGCAGTTCTTC CAISAASLAAYNEQFF
TRBJ1-1 TRBV28 - - TGTGCCAGCAGTTTGTCTGGGCGGAAGAACACTGAAGCTTTCTTT CASSLSGRKNTEAFF
TRBJ2-3 TRBV11-1 TRBD1 - TGTGCCAGCAGCTTCTTATCGGGACAGAGTTTTATAACGCAGTATTTT CASSFLSGQSFITQYF